A selection of T cell receptor beta chains follows, all from one sample in a study of patients with pleural tuberculosis. TCRdb called the reads again in MiXCR, with one record for every CDR3 protein. The data hold 45,000 to 60,000 distinct CDR3 sequences, with less than 8% observed a single time. These TCRs come from a human donor with pleural tuberculosis. Each CDR3 is given without its conserved first and last residue. Size is stated for part of the rows, as once, few or many counts, or as a class when the clone is expanded.

v_gene	j_gene	abundance	CDR3aa
TRBV29-1	TRBJ2-2	NA	SAGQGSTGELF
TRBV12-3/TRBV12-4	TRBJ1-2	many	ASRNPQTGGNYGYT
TRBV29-1	TRBJ2-2	few	SVEGGTSGRAGELF
TRBV4-2	TRBJ2-7	many	ASSQDQGYEQY
TRBV20-1	TRBJ1-1	many	RSGGKNTEAF
TRBV10-3	TRBJ2-1	NA	AISQREGYNEQF
TRBV4-2	TRBJ2-1	few	ASSGTGTNEQF
TRBV5-1	TRBJ2-3	NA	ASSLGRNTDTQY
TRBV11-2	TRBJ2-5	many	ASSLGSGAQETQY
TRBV11-2	TRBJ1-2	few	ASSFQGDYGYT
TRBV27	TRBJ2-7	many	ASSLSSSGSLHEQY
TRBV27	TRBJ1-3	medium-sized	ASSLSGSQGSGNTIY
TRBV4-1	TRBJ2-7	many	ASVNTKGASGEQY
TRBV11-1	TRBJ1-1	many	ASSRDGENTEAF
TRBV5-6	TRBJ2-5	few	ASSSGPQETQY
TRBV10-3	TRBJ2-3	many	AINTPEISTDTQY
TRBV4-2	TRBJ2-2	few	ASSPQGGTNTGELF
TRBV29-1	TRBJ1-1	many	SVNVNMNTEAF
TRBV6-1	TRBJ2-7	many	ASSVFDRASYEQY
TRBV2	TRBJ1-4	many	ASRQEEKLF
TRBV20-1	TRBJ2-7	many	SALDWVPSYEQY
TRBV20-1	TRBJ2-1	many	SAPDRSSYNEQF
TRBV29-1	TRBJ1-2	few	SVAPAEDYGYT
TRBV12-3/TRBV12-4	TRBJ1-2	many	ASSPRTGSYGYT
TRBV10-3	TRBJ2-3	NA	AIRLAGPLDTQY
TRBV15	TRBJ1-5	many	ATSNRLSNQPQH
TRBV20-1	TRBJ1-1	NA	SARASDAAEAF
TRBV4-2	TRBJ1-1	many	ASSTTGAQNTEAF
TRBV29-1	TRBJ1-3	few	SVLWGAGNTIY
TRBV12-3/TRBV12-4	TRBJ1-5	many	ASTSATGGFQPQH
TRBV2	TRBJ2-3	many	ASRDSGDTQY
TRBV25-1	TRBJ1-2	many	ATEGGGYT
TRBV2	TRBJ1-1	many	ASSDPATGQNTEAF
TRBV20-1	TRBJ2-3	many	SARSGDTQY
TRBV11-2	TRBJ2-1	few	ASSLERTQSSYNEQF
TRBV12-3/TRBV12-4	TRBJ2-1	NA	ASSYEGNEQF
TRBV19	TRBJ1-1	many	ASQGRNTEAF
TRBV6-1	TRBJ2-1	many	ASSEANWDNEQF
TRBV6-1	TRBJ1-1	NA	ASSEGPGGEAF
TRBV6-1	TRBJ1-3	many	ASSESRAAGNTIY
TRBV6-1	TRBJ2-7	many	ASSLAGEGREQY
TRBV7-2	TRBJ2-3	many	ASSSSGIWADTQY
TRBV2	TRBJ1-2	many	ASSEQQATGYGYT
TRBV2	TRBJ2-3	many	ASRGDISDTQY
TRBV12-3/TRBV12-4	TRBJ1-5	many	ASRLQEYSNQPQH
TRBV18	TRBJ2-2	many	ASSLRNTGELF
TRBV28	TRBJ1-1	many	VNTEAF
TRBV3-1	TRBJ2-1	few	ASSQEIHEQF
TRBV11-1	TRBJ2-2	NA	ASSFLGPGFAGELF
TRBV7-2	TRBJ1-1	many	ASSLGLGTEAF
TRBV10-3	TRBJ2-3	many	AITAGASTDTQY
TRBV18	TRBJ1-6	many	ASSLGTGNSPLH
TRBV4-1	TRBJ1-1	many	ASSQDNLNTEAF
TRBV20-1	TRBJ2-1	many	SASSAGEIREQF
TRBV11-1	TRBJ1-1	many	VERGAFGTEAF